The next 23 T cell receptor beta chains were all read from a single sample in a study of cytotoxic CD8 clonotypes in ibrutinib-treated CLL. The method was immunoSEQ multiplex PCR; TCRdb's version includes in-frame clones alone and lacks a portion of them. The sample shows 130,000 or so clones, under 90% of them seen only once. This specimen was PBMCs, taken after 24 months of ibrutinib treatment. Receptors were obtained from a human donor with chronic lymphocytic leukemia.

This rearrangement joins TRBV5-8 to TRBJ2-5, with no clear D. The CDR3 is 16 amino acids. The germline CDR1 and CDR2 sequences are SGHTS and YDEGEE. V was clipped by 1 base and J by 2 bases, with 15 bases between them. The CDR3 protein is CASSLFPSTGQETQYF. CDR3 in DNA: TGTGCCAGCAGCTTGTTTCCCTCTACCGGGCAAGAGACCCAGTACTTC.

The chain uses TRBV6-1 and TRBJ2-7, with a possible D match to TRBD1 (6 bases). In germline, CDR1 is MNHNS, CDR2 SASEGT. This CDR3 has 13 residues. The V gene lost 7 bases and the J gene lost 5 bases, with 15 bases spanning the gap. DNA of the CDR3: TGTGCCAGCACCCCAGGGGCTGGCAACGAGCAGTACTTC. Translated, it gives CASTPGAGNEQYF.

The rearrangement joins TRBV6-4 to TRBJ2-1; 8 nucleotides line up with TRBD1. CDR1 MRHNA and CDR2 SNTAGT come from the germline V gene. The length of the CDR3 is 15 residues. V trimming: 3 bases; J trimming: 7 bases; junction bases outside the gene matches: 8. CDR3 nucleotides: TGTGCCAGCAGTGATACGGCAGGGGGCTCTAATGAGCAGTTCTTC. Translating gives CASSDTAGGSNEQFF.

The chain employs TRBV30 and TRBJ2-7, with 8 bases that match TRBD1. This CDR3 has 17 amino acids. Germline V CDR1 and CDR2: GTSNPN, SVGIG (reference sequence). V shed 2 bases and J 3 bases; nucleotides not matched to a gene: 15. In DNA, the CDR3 is TGTGCCTGGAGTTGGGACAGGTTTTTTCTCTCTAGCTACGAGCAGTACTTC. It encodes CAWSWDRFFLSSYEQYF.

The V and J genes are TRBV7-2 and TRBJ2-7, with 7 bases that match TRBD1. CDR3 size: 14 residues. The V gene's germline CDR1 is SGHTA and CDR2 FQGNSA. V dropped 5 bases and J dropped 1; count of bases not matched to a gene: 5. The chain's CDR3 is CASSRAQGSYEQYF. CDR3 in DNA: TGTGCCAGCAGCCGAGCACAGGGGTCCTACGAGCAGTACTTC.

Here the CDR3 reads CATSKGPTLNNQPQHF. CDR3 DNA: TGTGCCACCAGTAAAGGACCTACCTTAAACAATCAGCCCCAGCATTTT. The chain joins TRBV15 to TRBJ1-5; D is unclear. V shed 6 bases and J shed 3 bases, with 18 bases lying between them. CDR1 and CDR2 (germline): LNHNV, YYDKDF (reference sequence). The CDR3 length is 16 residues.

This chain uses TRBV19 with TRBJ1-4; the D gene is possibly TRBD1 (6 bases). Germline loops: CDR1 LNHDA, CDR2 SQIVND (reference sequence). Trimming took off 5 bases at V and 0 bases at J, with 13 bases between the two ends. The CDR3 extends over 16 amino acids. In DNA form, the CDR3 reads TGTGCCAGTAGTCCTCAGGGGTTCGCAACTAATGAAAAACTGTTTTTT. Protein product: CASSPQGFATNEKLFF.

The V call is TRBV5-3, the J call TRBJ1-6; TRBD1 matches 8 bases. TRBV5-3 qualifies as an ORF whose function is uncertain. The V segment lost 1 base and the J segment 8 bases; nucleotides outside the gene matches: 11. The CDR3 totals 17 residues. CDR3 sequence reads: CARSLRSGGASDSPLHF. The DNA of the CDR3 is TGTGCCAGAAGCTTGAGGTCAGGGGGCGCGTCAGATTCACCCCTCCACTTT.

The V call is TRBV7-2, the J call TRBJ2-1, with D possibly being TRBD1 (5 bases). V was cut by 2 bases and J by 6 bases, with 14 bases left in between. The CDR3 totals 15 residues. Germline CDR1 SGHTA, CDR2 FQGNSA. The DNA for the CDR3 is TGTGCCAGCAGCTTACCCAAAGGACACTTCAATGAGCAGTTCTTC. This sequence encodes CASSLPKGHFNEQFF.

V usage is TRBV18 and J usage is TRBJ1-4, with 7 bases fitting TRBD1. The CDR3 sequence is 14 residues long. CDR1 is KGHSH, CDR2 LQKENI, per germline. With 6 bases clipped from V and 8 bases from J, the junction kept 9 bases outside the gene matches. The CDR3 here is CASSPDRKREKLFF. The CDR3 DNA reads TGTGCCAGCTCCCCGGACAGGAAGCGGGAAAAACTGTTTTTT.

The chain uses TRBV7-9 and TRBJ2-7, with 10 positions matching TRBD1. V shed 1 base and J 6 bases; nucleotides not matched to a gene: 3. The CDR3 sequence is 14 residues long. Germline CDR1 SEHNR, CDR2 FQNEAQ (reference sequence). CDR3 in amino acids: CASSLGTGGPEQYF. The CDR3 coding sequence is TGTGCCAGCAGCTTAGGGACAGGGGGGCCCGAGCAGTACTTC.

V usage is TRBV23-1 and J usage is TRBJ2-1, with 8 bases identical to TRBD1. TRBV23-1 is filed as an ORF, its function uncertain. V shed 0 bases, J shed 6 bases, and the junction held 19 bases outside the gene matches. The CDR3 is 20 amino acids. The CDR3 DNA reads TGCGCCAGCAGTCAATCTGGCCCGCCCCCGGACAGGGTTAGATCCAATGAGCAGTTCTTC. It codes for CASSQSGPPPDRVRSNEQFF.

Ten or more counts support this clone. This chain joins TRBV2 and TRBJ1-4; D uncertain. The CDR3 is 13 residues long. CDR1 and CDR2 from the germline V gene are SNHLY and FYNNEI. Trimming pared 4 bases from V and 3 bases from J, leaving 6 bases between. The CDR3 sequence: CASSGQSNEKLFF. The CDR3 coding sequence is TGTGCCAGCAGTGGCCAGTCTAATGAAAAACTGTTTTTT.

The V gene is TRBV19, the J gene TRBJ2-3; no clear D. The germline V gene has CDR1 LNHDA and CDR2 SQIVND (reference sequence). Deletions cut 6 bases from V and 0 bases from J, with 16 bases between. This CDR3 is 16 amino acids long. CDR3 sequence (DNA): TGTGCCAGTAGAGGACCCCCTTTTTCGAGCACAGATACGCAGTATTTT. It encodes CASRGPPFSSTDTQYF.

V and J are TRBV2 and TRBJ1-6; 8 bases match TRBD1. The CDR3 contains 16 residues. Germline values: CDR1 SNHLY, CDR2 FYNNEI. V lost 5 bases and J lost 9; bases outside the gene matches: 12. CDR3 DNA: TGTGCCAGCAGTCACGGACAGGGCGGACCGAGTTCACCCCTCCACTTT. Its translation is CASSHGQGGPSSPLHF. Together with reference TRBV2 and TRBJ1-6, the CDR3 gives the full variable domain: EPEVTQTPSHQVTQMGQEVILRCVPISNHLYFYWYRQILGQKVEFLVSFYNNEISEKSEIFDDQFSVERPDGSNFTLKIRSTKLEDSAMYFCASSHGQGGPSSPLHFGNGTRLTVT.

The chain is built from TRBV19 and TRBJ1-6, with D unresolved. In germline, CDR1 is LNHDA, CDR2 SQIVND (reference sequence). This CDR3 contains 9 residues. V lost 9 bases, J lost 10 bases, and 4 bases lay in between. This chain's CDR3 is CASASPLHF. In DNA, the CDR3 is TGTGCCAGCGCGTCACCCCTCCACTTT.

The chain carries TRBV19 and TRBJ2-3, with TRBD1 as a possible D gene (7 bases). Germline V CDR1 and CDR2: LNHDA, SQIVND (reference sequence). Trimming cost V 5 bases and J 1 base, with 16 bases left between them. There are 16 residues in the CDR3. The CDR3 reads CASSALRGDGTDTQYF. DNA for the CDR3: TGTGCCAGTAGTGCTCTCAGGGGGGATGGCACAGATACGCAGTATTTT.

Points on this clone: The same CDR3 arises from other DNA sequences in this sample as well. V gene TRBV6-6 combines with J gene TRBJ1-5, with no clear D. The V and J ends lost 2 bases and 5 bases respectively, with 4 bases between them. The V gene's germline CDR1 is MNHNY and CDR2 SVGAGI (reference sequence). The CDR3 consists of 12 residues. This CDR3 is CASSYGDQPQHF. The DNA of the CDR3 is TGTGCCAGCAGTTACGGGGATCAGCCCCAGCATTTT.

This rearrangement joins TRBV27 to TRBJ2-1; 7 bases align to TRBD1. CDR1 and CDR2 from the germline V gene are MNHEY and SMNVEV (reference sequence). Trimming removed 5 bases from V and 5 bases from J; junction bases left unmatched: 21. CDR3 length equals 19 residues. The CDR3 loop reads CASSRAPTGTAKRDNEQFF. The CDR3 nucleotides read TGTGCCAGCAGTAGAGCCCCAACCGGGACAGCAAAACGGGACAATGAGCAGTTCTTC.

J is TRBJ1-6 and V is TRBV28; unclear D gene. V lost 2 bases, J lost 5 bases, and 10 bases lay in between. CDR1 and CDR2 (germline): MDHEN, SYDVKM. This CDR3 is 15 amino acids long. CDR3 sequence (DNA): TGTGCCAGCAGTTTAGATGCAGGACATAATTCACCCCTCCACTTT. Residues: CASSLDAGHNSPLHF.

The chain carries TRBV2 and TRBJ1-1; perhaps TRBD1 as D (5 bases). Germline assignment: CDR1 SNHLY and CDR2 FYNNEI. The CDR3 spans 14 residues. V was shortened by 6 bases and J by 5 bases, with 16 bases between the two germline ends. The CDR3 loop reads CASSAGLLGTEAFF. The DNA of the CDR3 is TGTGCCAGCAGCGCGGGACTCTTGGGTACTGAAGCTTTCTTT.

The chain combines TRBV11-1 with TRBJ2-5; 7 nucleotides line up with TRBD1. Germline V gives CDR1 SGHAT, CDR2 FQDESV (reference sequence). The length of the CDR3 is 16 residues. The junction had 9 bases not matched to a gene; V was cut back by 5 bases and J by 0 bases. The CDR3 spells CASSLLRDSYQETQYF. CDR3 nucleotide sequence: TGTGCCAGCAGCCTCCTCCGGGACAGCTACCAAGAGACCCAGTACTTC.

This clone turned up a few times. The gene calls are TRBV19 and TRBJ1-6; D call uncertain. The CDR3 has 13 residues. V was shortened by 1 base and J by 14 bases, with 12 bases between the two germline ends. Per the germline V gene, CDR1 is LNHDA and CDR2 is SQIVND (reference sequence). CDR3 DNA sequence: TGTGCCAGTAGTATAGCGAGGGCTGACGCCCTCCACTTT. It is translated as CASSIARADALHF.